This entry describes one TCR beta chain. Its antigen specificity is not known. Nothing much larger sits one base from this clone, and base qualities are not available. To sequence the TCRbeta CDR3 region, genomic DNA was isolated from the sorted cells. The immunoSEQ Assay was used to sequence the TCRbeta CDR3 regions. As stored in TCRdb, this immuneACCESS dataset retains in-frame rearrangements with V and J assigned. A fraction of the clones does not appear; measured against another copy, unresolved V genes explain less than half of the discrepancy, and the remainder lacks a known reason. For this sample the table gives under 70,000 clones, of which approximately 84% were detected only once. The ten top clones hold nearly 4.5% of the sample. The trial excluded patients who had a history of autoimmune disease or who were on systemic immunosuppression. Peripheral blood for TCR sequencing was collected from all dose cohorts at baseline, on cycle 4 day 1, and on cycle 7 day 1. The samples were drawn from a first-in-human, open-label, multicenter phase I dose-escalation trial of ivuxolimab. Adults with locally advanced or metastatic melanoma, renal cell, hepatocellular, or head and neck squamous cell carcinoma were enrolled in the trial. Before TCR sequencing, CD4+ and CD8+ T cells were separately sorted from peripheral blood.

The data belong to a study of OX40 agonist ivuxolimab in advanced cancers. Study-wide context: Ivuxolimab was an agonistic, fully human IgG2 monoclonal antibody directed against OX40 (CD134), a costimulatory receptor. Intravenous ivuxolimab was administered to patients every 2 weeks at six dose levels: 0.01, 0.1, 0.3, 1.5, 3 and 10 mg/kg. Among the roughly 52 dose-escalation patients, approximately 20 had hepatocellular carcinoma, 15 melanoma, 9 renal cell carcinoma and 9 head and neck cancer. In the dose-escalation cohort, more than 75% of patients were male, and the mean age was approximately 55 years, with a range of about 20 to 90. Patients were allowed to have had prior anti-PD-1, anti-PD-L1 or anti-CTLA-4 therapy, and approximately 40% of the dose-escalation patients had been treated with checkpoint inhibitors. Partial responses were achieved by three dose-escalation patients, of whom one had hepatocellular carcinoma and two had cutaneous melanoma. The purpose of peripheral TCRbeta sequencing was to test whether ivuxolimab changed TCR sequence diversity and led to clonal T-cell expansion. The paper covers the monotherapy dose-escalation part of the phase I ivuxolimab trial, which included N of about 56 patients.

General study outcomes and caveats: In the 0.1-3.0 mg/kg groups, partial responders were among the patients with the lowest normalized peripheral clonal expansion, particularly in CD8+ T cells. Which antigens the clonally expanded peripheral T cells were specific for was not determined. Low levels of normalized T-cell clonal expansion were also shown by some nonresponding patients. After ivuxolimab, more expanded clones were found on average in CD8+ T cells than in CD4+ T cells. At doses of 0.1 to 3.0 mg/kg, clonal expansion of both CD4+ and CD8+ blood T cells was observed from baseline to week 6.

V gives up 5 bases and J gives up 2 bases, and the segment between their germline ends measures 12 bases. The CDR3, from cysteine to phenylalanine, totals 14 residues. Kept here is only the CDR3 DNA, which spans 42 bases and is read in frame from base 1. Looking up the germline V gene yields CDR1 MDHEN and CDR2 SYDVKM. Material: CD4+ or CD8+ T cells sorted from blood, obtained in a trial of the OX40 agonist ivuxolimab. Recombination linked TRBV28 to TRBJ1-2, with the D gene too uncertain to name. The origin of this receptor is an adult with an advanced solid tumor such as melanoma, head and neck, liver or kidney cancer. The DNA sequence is TGTGCCAGCAGTCCCCTTGGAGGGAACTATGGCTACACCTTC. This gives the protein CASSPLGGNYGYTF.